The entry below gives a single T cell receptor beta chain sequence along with its context. The antigen remains undetermined. Repertoires were generated with immunoSEQ multiplex PCR, while TCRdb's copy carries only in-frame clones and drops some. The sample shows some 2 million clones, 85% to 95% of them seen only once. The record originates from a study of shared clonotypes between healthy human individuals. Study-level points and caveats: Across subsets, estimated richness was generally greater for naive than for memory populations.

The V end lost 1 base, the J end lost 8 bases, and 11 bases lay between the germline ends. The germline gives CDR1 SEHNR, CDR2 FQNEAQ (reference sequence). The CDR3 totals 13 residues. The gene calls are TRBV7-9 and TRBJ1-1; no clear D. Specimen: naive CD4+ T cells sorted from blood. As to subset: CD45RA+ positively selected. The source of this sequence is a man aged 18 to 35 in good health. CDR3 DNA: TGTGCCAGCAGCTTAGACTCAAAGGGAGAAGCTTTCTTT. This gives the protein CASSLDSKGEAFF.